This T cell receptor beta chain derives from a study of shared clonotypes between healthy human individuals. This CDR3 region has 21 residues. CDR1 MGHRA and CDR2 YSYEKL come from the germline V gene. The J segment lost 8 bases and the V segment lost 1 base, leaving 23 bases of the junction unmatched. TCRdb's table, derived via immunoSEQ multiplex PCR, lists solely in-frame clones and lacks some. The sample consists of 1,100,000 or so clones, about 80% of them appearing once. The sample taken for sequencing was memory CD4+ T cells from PBMCs. The subset: CD45RA-negative fraction. The receptor was isolated from a man between 18 and 29 years old in good health. Some clones in this sample may be carry-over from other donors' samples. The J gene is TRBJ2-1, the V gene TRBV4-1; 10 nucleotides line up with TRBD2. The DNA for the CDR3 is TGCGCCAGCAGCCAAGTGTCCGGCGGGGCTAGCGGGAGTCGGCTCGCCGATGAGCAGTTCTTC. It yields the protein CASSQVSGGASGSRLADEQFF.